This T cell receptor (beta chain) appears in the sequencing data of a study of shared clonotypes between healthy human individuals. On the study more broadly: Three men and two women, aged 18 to 49, were donors.

Profiled with immunoSEQ multiplex PCR; TCRdb holds only in-frame clones, not every one. In the table there are about 1.5 million clones, around 98% of which are singletons. The receptor was isolated from a man aged 30 to 39 in good health. The sequenced sample consisted of naive CD4+ T cells sorted from blood. Subset indicated: CD45RA+ positively selected.

The CDR3 DNA is TGTGCCTGGAGTGTACAAAGGATGTGGTGGGGGAGAACAATAACTAACACCGGGGAGCTGTTTTTT. It yields the protein CAWSVQRMWWGRTITNTGELFF. V usage is TRBV30 and J usage is TRBJ2-2; D may match TRBD1 or TRBD2 (5 bases each). The CDR3 is made up of 22 amino acids. Between the trimmed V and J ends, which lost 0 bases and 2 bases, there was a span of 31 bases. Germline assignment: CDR1 GTSNPN and CDR2 SVGIG (reference sequence). Full variable domain (missing parts from reference TRBV30 and TRBJ2-2): SQTIHQWPATLVQPVGSPLSLECTVEGTSNPNLYWYRQAAGRGLQLLFYSVGIGQISSEVPQNLSASRPQDRQFILSSKKLLLSDSGFYLCAWSVQRMWWGRTITNTGELFFGEGSRLTVL.